Below, 3 T cell receptor beta chains from the same sample are listed, as sequenced in a study of control samples from healthy donors and cancer patients. This table comes from immunoSEQ multiplex PCR, and its TCRdb copy is limited to in-frame clones, with some not included. Seen here are over 110,000 clones, roughly nine tenths observed once, and the top ten hold approximately 8.6%. Sequenced input: blood. All receptors derive from a woman aged 25 to 39 in good health.

The V gene is TRBV6-5, the J gene TRBJ2-1, with 7 bases that match TRBD2. The J segment lost 8 bases and the V segment lost 11 bases, leaving 15 bases of the junction unmatched. The CDR3 length is 14 residues. Germline lookup yields CDR1 MNHEY and CDR2 SVGAGI. CDR3 DNA sequence: TGTGCCGGGGGGGTGGGTCCTCACGGCCATGAGCAGTTCTTC. It specifies CAGGVGPHGHEQFF.

V and J are TRBV11-2 and TRBJ2-1; TRBD2 agrees at 13 bases. Germline loops: CDR1 SGHAT, CDR2 FQNNGV. V shed 5 bases and J 9 bases; nucleotides not matched to a gene: 7. CDR3 size: 15 residues. The chain's CDR3 is CASSLLAGGWGEQFF. CDR3 DNA sequence: TGTGCCAGCAGCCTACTAGCGGGAGGGTGGGGTGAGCAGTTCTTC.

The rearrangement uses TRBV19 and TRBJ1-4; 9 bases are shared with TRBD1. The trim removed 4 bases at V and 6 bases at J, leaving 9 bases unmatched. The CDR3 runs 16 residues. The germline gives CDR1 LNHDA, CDR2 SQIVND (reference sequence). The CDR3 protein is CASSTGQGWVYEKLFF. The CDR3 bases are TGTGCCAGTAGTACCGGACAGGGGTGGGTTTATGAAAAACTGTTTTTT.